This is a list of T cell receptor beta chains from one sample in a study of T cell responses to AZD1222 COVID-19 vaccine. Clones were sequenced by immunoSEQ multiplex PCR, and TCRdb holds only the in-frame ones, with some missing. The repertoire includes 150,000 or so clones, 90% of them detected once, and about 2% sits in the top ten. Sample: peripheral blood, taken on day 0 of AZD1222 vaccination. These receptors were obtained from an adult in good health. CDR3s include the opening cysteine and the closing phenylalanine or tryptophan. D genes are given only for firm matches. Only some rows state a clone size, as once, few, many or a class for expanded clones.

j_call: TRBJ1-2; d_call: TRBD1; clone_size: -; v_call: TRBV28; cdr3_nt: TGTGCCAGCAGACCCATGACAGGGACTGTTGGCTACACCTTC; cdr3_aa: CASRPMTGTVGYTF
j_call: TRBJ2-1; d_call: TRBD2; clone_size: -; v_call: TRBV28; cdr3_nt: TGTGCCAGCAGTTTTCCTTTCCCGGAGACTAGCGGGAGATACAATGAGCAGTTCTTC; cdr3_aa: CASSFPFPETSGRYNEQFF
j_call: TRBJ1-1; d_call: -; clone_size: once; v_call: TRBV7-9; cdr3_nt: TGTGCCAGCAGCCACCCCTTGAACACTGAAGCTTTCTTT; cdr3_aa: CASSHPLNTEAFF
j_call: TRBJ1-1; d_call: -; clone_size: -; v_call: TRBV7-8; cdr3_nt: TGTGCCAGCAGCTTAGCTGCTCGGGGGGCGATCGCTGAAGCTTTCTTT; cdr3_aa: CASSLAARGAIAEAFF
j_call: TRBJ2-2; d_call: -; clone_size: -; v_call: TRBV9; cdr3_nt: TGTGCCAGCAGCGGGAGATTGACCGGGGAGCTGTTTTTT; cdr3_aa: CASSGRLTGELFF
j_call: TRBJ1-3; d_call: TRBD1; clone_size: -; v_call: TRBV15; cdr3_nt: TGTGCCACCAGCGTACAGACAGGGAGCTCTGGAAACACCATATATTTT; cdr3_aa: CATSVQTGSSGNTIYF
j_call: TRBJ1-1; d_call: -; clone_size: -; v_call: TRBV30; cdr3_nt: TGTGCCTGGAAGGAGGGGACGGCTTTCTTT; cdr3_aa: CAWKEGTAFF
j_call: TRBJ2-2; d_call: TRBD2; clone_size: -; v_call: TRBV4-1; cdr3_nt: TGCGCCAGCAGCCAAGATATACTAGCGGGAGTTACCGGGGAGCTGTTTTTT; cdr3_aa: CASSQDILAGVTGELFF
j_call: TRBJ2-1; d_call: TRBD2; clone_size: -; v_call: TRBV4-1; cdr3_nt: TGCGCCAGCAGCCAGGGACTAGCGGGAGGTAATGAGCAGTTCTTC; cdr3_aa: CASSQGLAGGNEQFF
j_call: TRBJ2-2; d_call: TRBD1; clone_size: -; v_call: TRBV28; cdr3_nt: TGTGCCAGCAGGGGGACAGGTAGTGCCGGGGAGCTGTTTTTT; cdr3_aa: CASRGTGSAGELFF
j_call: TRBJ2-3; d_call: -; clone_size: -; v_call: TRBV29-1; cdr3_nt: TGCAGCGCTACCGGGACCATCACAGATACGCAGTATTTT; cdr3_aa: CSATGTITDTQYF
j_call: TRBJ1-5; d_call: -; clone_size: -; v_call: TRBV27; cdr3_nt: TGTGCCAGCAGTTTATCAAGCAATCAGCCCCAGCATTTT; cdr3_aa: CASSLSSNQPQHF
j_call: TRBJ2-1; d_call: TRBD1; clone_size: -; v_call: TRBV12-3/TRBV12-4; cdr3_nt: TGTGCCAGCAGCATACCGGGACAGGTTTCGCAGTTCTTC; cdr3_aa: CASSIPGQVSQFF
j_call: TRBJ2-3; d_call: -; clone_size: -; v_call: TRBV19; cdr3_nt: TGTGCCAGTAGAACCAGGGAAAAGGGTGCAGATACGCAGTATTTT; cdr3_aa: CASRTREKGADTQYF
j_call: TRBJ1-1; d_call: TRBD1; clone_size: -; v_call: TRBV7-2; cdr3_nt: TGTGCCAGCAGCCTACCTAAGACAGGGGCCATGAACACTGAAGCTTTCTTT; cdr3_aa: CASSLPKTGAMNTEAFF
j_call: TRBJ2-3; d_call: TRBD2; clone_size: -; v_call: TRBV3-1/TRBV3-2; cdr3_nt: TGTGCCAGCACCTCATCTAGCGGGAGGTCCACAGATACGCAGTATTTT; cdr3_aa: CASTSSSGRSTDTQYF
j_call: TRBJ1-6; d_call: -; clone_size: -; v_call: TRBV2; cdr3_nt: TGTGCCAGCATCTCCCAGGGGCATTCACCCCTCCACTTT; cdr3_aa: CASISQGHSPLHF
j_call: TRBJ1-3; d_call: TRBD1; clone_size: -; v_call: TRBV24-1; cdr3_nt: TGTGCCACCAGTGCACCCACGACAGGGGCTGGCGACACCATATATTTT; cdr3_aa: CATSAPTTGAGDTIYF